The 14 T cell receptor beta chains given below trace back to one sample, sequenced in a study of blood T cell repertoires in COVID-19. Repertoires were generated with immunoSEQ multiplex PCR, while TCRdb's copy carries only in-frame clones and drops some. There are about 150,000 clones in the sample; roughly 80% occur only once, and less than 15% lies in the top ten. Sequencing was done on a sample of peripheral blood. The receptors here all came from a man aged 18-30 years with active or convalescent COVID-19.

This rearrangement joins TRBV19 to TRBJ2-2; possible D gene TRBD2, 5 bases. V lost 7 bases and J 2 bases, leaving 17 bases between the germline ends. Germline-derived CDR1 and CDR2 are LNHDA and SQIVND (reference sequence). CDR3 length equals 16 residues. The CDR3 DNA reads TGTGCCAGTACCCTAGCCAGGCGAGATAACACCGGGGAGCTGTTTTTT. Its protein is CASTLARRDNTGELFF.

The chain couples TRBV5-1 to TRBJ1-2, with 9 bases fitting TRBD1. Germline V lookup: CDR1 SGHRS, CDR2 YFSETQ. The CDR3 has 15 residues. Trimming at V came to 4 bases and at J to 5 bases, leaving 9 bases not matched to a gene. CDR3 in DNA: TGCGCCAGCAGCGCAACAGGGGGCGTTGGGTATGGCTACACCTTC. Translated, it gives CASSATGGVGYGYTF.

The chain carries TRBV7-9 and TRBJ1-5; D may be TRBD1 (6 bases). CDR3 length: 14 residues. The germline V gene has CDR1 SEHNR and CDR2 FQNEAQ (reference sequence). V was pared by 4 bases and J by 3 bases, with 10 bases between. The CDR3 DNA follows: TGTGCCAGCAGCTACGGACAGTACAATCAGCCCCAGCATTTT. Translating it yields CASSYGQYNQPQHF.

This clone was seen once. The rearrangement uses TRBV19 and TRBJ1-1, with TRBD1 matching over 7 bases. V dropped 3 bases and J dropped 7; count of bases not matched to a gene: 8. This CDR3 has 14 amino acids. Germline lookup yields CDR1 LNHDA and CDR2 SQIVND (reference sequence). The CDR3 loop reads CASSISRGRLEAFF. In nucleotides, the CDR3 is TGTGCCAGTAGTATTTCCAGGGGGAGACTTGAAGCTTTCTTT.

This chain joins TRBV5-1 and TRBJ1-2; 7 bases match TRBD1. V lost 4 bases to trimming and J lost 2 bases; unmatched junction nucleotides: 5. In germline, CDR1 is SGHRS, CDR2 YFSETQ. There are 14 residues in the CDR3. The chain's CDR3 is CASSPGQNNYGYTF. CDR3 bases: TGCGCCAGCAGCCCGGGACAGAACAACTATGGCTACACCTTC. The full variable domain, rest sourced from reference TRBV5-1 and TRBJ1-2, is KAGVTQTPRYLIKTRGQQVTLSCSPISGHRSVSWYQQTPGQGLQFLFEYFSETQRNKGNFPGRFSGRQFSNSRSEMNVSTLELGDSALYLCASSPGQNNYGYTFGSGTRLTVV.

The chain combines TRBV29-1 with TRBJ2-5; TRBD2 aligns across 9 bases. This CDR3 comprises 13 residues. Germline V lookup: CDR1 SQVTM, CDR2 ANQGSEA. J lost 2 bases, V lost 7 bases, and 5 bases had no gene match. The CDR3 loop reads CSGQTSGQETQYF. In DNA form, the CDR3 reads TGCAGCGGGCAGACTAGCGGACAAGAGACCCAGTACTTC. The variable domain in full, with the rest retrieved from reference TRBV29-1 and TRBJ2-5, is SAVISQKPSRDICQRGTSLTIQCQVDSQVTMMFWYRQQPGQSLTLIATANQGSEATYESGFVIDKFPISRPNLTFSTLTVSNMSPEDSSIYLCSGQTSGQETQYFGPGTRLLVL.

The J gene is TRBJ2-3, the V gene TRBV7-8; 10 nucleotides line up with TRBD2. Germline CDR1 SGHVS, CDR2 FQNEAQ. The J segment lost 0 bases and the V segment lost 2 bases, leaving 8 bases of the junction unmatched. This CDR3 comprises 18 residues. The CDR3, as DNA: TGTGCCAGCAGCTTACCCAGCGGGAGGGGGTCTAGCACAGATACGCAGTATTTT. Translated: CASSLPSGRGSSTDTQYF.

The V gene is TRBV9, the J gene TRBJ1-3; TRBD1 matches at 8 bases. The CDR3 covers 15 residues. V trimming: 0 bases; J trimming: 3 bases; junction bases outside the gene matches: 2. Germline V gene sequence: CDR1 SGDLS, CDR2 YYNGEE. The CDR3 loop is CASSVGTGSGNTIYF. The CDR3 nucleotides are TGTGCCAGCAGCGTAGGGACAGGGAGTGGAAACACCATATATTTT. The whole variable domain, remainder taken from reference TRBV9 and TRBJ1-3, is DSGVTQTPKHLITATGQRVTLRCSPRSGDLSVYWYQQSLDQGLQFLIQYYNGEERAKGNILERFSAQQFPDLHSELNLSSLELGDSALYFCASSVGTGSGNTIYFGEGSWLTVV.

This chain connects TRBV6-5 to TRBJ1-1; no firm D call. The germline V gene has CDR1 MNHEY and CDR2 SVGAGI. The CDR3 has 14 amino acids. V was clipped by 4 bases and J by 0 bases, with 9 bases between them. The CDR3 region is CASSSPALNTEAFF. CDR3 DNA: TGTGCCAGCAGTTCGCCAGCGCTGAACACTGAAGCTTTCTTT.

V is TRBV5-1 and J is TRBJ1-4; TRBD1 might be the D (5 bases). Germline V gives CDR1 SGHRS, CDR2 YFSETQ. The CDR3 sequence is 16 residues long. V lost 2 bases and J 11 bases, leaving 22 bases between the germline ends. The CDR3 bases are TGCGCCAGCAGCTTTGGGGTTAGGGTTAGGGGCGAGAAACTGTTTTTT. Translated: CASSFGVRVRGEKLFF.

CDR3 bases: TGTGCCAGCAGCTTGGCCTGGCGGGAGACCCAGTACTTC. Translation: CASSLAWRETQYF. This chain links TRBV5-5 with TRBJ2-5; D is unresolved. Germline V CDR1 and CDR2: SGHKS, YYEKEE (reference sequence). This CDR3 contains 13 residues. V dropped 0 bases and J dropped 5 bases, with 8 bases sitting between them.

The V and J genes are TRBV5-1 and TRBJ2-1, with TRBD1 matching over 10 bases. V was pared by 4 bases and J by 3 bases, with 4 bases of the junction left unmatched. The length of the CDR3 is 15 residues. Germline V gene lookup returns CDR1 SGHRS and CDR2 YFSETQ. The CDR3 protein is CASSPGQGNYNEQFF. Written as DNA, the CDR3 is TGCGCCAGCAGCCCGGGACAGGGGAACTACAATGAGCAGTTCTTC.

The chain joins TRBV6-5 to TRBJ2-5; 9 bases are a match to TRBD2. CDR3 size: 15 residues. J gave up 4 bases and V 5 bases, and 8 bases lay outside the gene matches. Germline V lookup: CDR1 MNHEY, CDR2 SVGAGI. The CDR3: CASSPLPSGAETQYF. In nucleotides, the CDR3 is TGTGCCAGCAGTCCACTACCTAGCGGGGCAGAGACCCAGTACTTC.

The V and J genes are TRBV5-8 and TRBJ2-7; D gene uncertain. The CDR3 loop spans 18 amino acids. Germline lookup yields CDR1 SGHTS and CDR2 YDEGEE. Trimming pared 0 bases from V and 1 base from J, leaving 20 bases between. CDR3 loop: CASSLVTTLGSLSYEQYF. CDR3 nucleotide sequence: TGTGCCAGCAGCTTGGTAACCACCCTCGGTTCTCTGTCCTACGAGCAGTACTTC.